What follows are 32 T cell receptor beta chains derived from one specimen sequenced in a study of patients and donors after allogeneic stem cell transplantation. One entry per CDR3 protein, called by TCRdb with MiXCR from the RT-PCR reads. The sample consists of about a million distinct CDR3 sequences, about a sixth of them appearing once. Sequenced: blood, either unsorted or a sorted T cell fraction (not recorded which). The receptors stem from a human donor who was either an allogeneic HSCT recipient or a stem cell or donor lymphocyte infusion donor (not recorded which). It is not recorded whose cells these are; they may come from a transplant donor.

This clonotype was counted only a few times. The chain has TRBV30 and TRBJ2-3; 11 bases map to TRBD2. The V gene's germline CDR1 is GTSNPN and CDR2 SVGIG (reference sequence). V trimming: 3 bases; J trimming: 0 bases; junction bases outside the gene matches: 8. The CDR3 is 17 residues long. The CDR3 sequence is CAWRRGLAATSTDTQYF. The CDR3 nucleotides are TGTGCCTGGAGGAGGGGACTAGCGGCTACTAGCACAGATACGCAGTATTTT.

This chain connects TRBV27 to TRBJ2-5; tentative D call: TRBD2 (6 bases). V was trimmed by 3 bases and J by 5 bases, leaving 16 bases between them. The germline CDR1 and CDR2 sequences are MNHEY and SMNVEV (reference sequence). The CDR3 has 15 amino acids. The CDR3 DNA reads TGTGCCAGCAGTTTCCTCGGGGAGGTGTCGGAGACCCAGTACTTC. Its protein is CASSFLGEVSETQYF.

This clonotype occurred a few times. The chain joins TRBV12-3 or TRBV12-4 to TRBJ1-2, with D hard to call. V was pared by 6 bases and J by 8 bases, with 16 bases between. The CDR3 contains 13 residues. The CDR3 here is CASSHRTWEGYTF. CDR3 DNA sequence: TGTGCCAGCAGCCACCGTACCTGGGAGGGCTACACCTTC.

The CDR3 sequence: CASTLRGFTEAFF. CDR3 DNA sequence: TGTGCCAGCACCCTTAGGGGATTCACTGAAGCTTTCTTT. The chain employs TRBV11-3 and TRBJ1-1; D perhaps matches TRBD1 (5 bases). CDR3 length: 13 residues. CDR1 is SGHNT and CDR2 is YENEEA in the germline V gene. The V end was cut by 7 bases, the J end by 4 bases, with 13 bases between.

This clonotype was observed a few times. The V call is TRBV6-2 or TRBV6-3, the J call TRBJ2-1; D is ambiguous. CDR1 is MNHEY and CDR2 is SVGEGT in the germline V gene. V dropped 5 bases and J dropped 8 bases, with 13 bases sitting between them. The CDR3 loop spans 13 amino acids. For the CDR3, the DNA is TGTGCCAGCAGTAACCCCTCCTCAGATGAGCAGTTCTTC. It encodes CASSNPSSDEQFF.

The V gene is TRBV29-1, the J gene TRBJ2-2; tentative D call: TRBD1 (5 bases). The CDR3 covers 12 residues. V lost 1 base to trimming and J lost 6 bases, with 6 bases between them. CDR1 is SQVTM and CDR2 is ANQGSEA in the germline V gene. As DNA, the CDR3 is TGCAGCGTTGAAGTAGGGGCCGGGGAGCTGTTTTTT. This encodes CSVEVGAGELFF.

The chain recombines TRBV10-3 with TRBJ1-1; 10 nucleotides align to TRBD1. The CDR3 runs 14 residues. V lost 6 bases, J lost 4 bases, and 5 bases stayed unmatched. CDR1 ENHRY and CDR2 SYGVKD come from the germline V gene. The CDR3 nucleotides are TGTGCCATCAGAGGGGACAGGGGCCCCACTGAAGCTTTCTTT. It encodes CAIRGDRGPTEAFF.

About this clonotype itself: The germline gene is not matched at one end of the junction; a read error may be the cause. CDR3 in DNA: TGTGCCAGCAGTGCCAAAGGGGGGACAGGGAATCGGCCCCAGCATTTT. It encodes CASSAKGGTGNRPQHF. This sequence joins TRBV25-1 and TRBJ1-5, with 9 nucleotides matching TRBD1. Germline V CDR1 and CDR2: MGHDK, SYGVNS. CDR3 length: 16 residues.

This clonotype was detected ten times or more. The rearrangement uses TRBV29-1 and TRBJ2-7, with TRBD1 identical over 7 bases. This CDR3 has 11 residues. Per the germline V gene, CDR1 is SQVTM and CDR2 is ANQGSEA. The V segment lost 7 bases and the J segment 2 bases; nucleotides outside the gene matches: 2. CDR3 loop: CSATGAYEQYF. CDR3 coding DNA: TGCAGCGCCACAGGGGCCTACGAGCAGTACTTC.

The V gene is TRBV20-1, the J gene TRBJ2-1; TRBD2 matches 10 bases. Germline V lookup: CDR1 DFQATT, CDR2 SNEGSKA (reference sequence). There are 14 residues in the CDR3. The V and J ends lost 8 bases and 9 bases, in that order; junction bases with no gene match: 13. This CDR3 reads CSSTYRGLASEQFF. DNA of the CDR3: TGCAGTTCAACGTATCGGGGACTAGCGAGTGAGCAGTTCTTC.

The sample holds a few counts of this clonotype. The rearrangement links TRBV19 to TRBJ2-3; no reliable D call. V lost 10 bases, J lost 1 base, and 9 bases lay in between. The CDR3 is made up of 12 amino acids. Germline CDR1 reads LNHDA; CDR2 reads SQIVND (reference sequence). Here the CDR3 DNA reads TGTGCCATATGGTCGCGCACAGATACGCAGTATTTT. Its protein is CAIWSRTDTQYF.

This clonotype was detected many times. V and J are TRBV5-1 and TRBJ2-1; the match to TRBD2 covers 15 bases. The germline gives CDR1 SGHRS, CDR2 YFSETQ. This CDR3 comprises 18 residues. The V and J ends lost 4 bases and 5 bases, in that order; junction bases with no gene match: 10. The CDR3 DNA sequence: TGCGCCAGCAGCCCAAGGACTAGCGGGGGGGCAGGGAACAATGAGCAGTTCTTC. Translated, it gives CASSPRTSGGAGNNEQFF.

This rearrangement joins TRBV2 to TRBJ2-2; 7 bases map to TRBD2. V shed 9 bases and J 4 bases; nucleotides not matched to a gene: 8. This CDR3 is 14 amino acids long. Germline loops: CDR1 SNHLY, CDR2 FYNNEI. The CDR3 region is CASTGGVGTGELFF. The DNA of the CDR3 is TGTGCCAGTACGGGGGGAGTAGGCACCGGGGAGCTGTTTTTT.

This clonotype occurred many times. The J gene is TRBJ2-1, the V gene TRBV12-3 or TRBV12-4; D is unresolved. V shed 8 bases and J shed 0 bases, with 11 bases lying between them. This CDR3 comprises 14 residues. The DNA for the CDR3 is TGTGCCAGCCGGAGAGCCCCCTCCTACAATGAGCAGTTCTTC. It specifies CASRRAPSYNEQFF.

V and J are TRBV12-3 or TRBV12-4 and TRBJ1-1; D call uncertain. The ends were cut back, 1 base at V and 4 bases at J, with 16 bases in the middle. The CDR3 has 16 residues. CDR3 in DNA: TGTGCCAGCAGTTTAGGGAGTAGGAGGATTCGCACTGAAGCTTTCTTT. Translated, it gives CASSLGSRRIRTEAFF.

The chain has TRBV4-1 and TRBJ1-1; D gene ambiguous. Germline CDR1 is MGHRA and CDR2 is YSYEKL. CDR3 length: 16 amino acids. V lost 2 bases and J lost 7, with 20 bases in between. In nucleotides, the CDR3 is TGCGCCAGCAGCCAACCCGGGCGCAGAGGTTGGGATGAAGCTTTCTTT. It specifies CASSQPGRRGWDEAFF.

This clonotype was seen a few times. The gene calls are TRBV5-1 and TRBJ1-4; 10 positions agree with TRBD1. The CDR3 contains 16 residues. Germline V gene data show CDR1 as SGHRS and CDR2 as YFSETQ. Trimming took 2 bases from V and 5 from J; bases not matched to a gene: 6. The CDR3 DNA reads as TGCGCCAGCAGCTTCGGACAGGGGGGCCTAAATGAAAAACTGTTTTTT. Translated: CASSFGQGGLNEKLFF. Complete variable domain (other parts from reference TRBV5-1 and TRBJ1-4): KAGVTQTPRYLIKTRGQQVTLSCSPISGHRSVSWYQQTPGQGLQFLFEYFSETQRNKGNFPGRFSGRQFSNSRSEMNVSTLELGDSALYLCASSFGQGGLNEKLFFGSGTQLSVL.

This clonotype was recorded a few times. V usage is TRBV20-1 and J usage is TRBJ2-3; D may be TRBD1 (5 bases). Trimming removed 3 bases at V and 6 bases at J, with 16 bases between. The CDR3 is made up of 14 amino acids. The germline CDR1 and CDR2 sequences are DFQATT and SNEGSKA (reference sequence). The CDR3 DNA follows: TGCAGTGCTAGCGTCCAGGGAAATGGGGATACGCAGTATTTT. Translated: CSASVQGNGDTQYF.

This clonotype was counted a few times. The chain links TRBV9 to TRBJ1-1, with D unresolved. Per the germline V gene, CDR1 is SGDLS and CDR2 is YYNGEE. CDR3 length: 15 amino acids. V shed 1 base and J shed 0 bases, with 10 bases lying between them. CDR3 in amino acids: CASSVNSNMNTEAFF. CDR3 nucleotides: TGTGCCAGCAGCGTAAATAGTAATATGAACACTGAAGCTTTCTTT.

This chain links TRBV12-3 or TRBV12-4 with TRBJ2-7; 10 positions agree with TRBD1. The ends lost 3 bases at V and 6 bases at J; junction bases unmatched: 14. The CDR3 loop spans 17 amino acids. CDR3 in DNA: TGTGCCAGCAGTTTGAGGAGGGCCGGGACAGGGGAGCGCGAGCAGTACTTC. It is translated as CASSLRRAGTGEREQYF.

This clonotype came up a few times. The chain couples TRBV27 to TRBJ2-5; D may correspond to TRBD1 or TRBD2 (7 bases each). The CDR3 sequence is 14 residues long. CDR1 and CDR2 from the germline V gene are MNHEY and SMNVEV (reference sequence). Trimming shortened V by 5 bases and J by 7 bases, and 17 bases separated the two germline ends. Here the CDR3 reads CASSPQGRGVTQYF. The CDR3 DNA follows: TGTGCCAGCAGTCCACAGGGGAGGGGAGTGACCCAGTACTTC.

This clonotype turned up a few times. CDR3 DNA sequence: TGTGCCAGCAGTGACCTGGCAAGGAGCTCCTACGAGCAGTACTTC. This gives the protein CASSDLARSSYEQYF. The chain has TRBV2 and TRBJ2-7; no definite D call. The CDR3 loop spans 15 amino acids. Germline V lookup: CDR1 SNHLY, CDR2 FYNNEI. Trimming left V 3 bases short and J 0 bases short, with 12 bases between. Combining the CDR3 with reference TRBV2 and TRBJ2-7 gives the whole variable domain EPEVTQTPSHQVTQMGQEVILRCVPISNHLYFYWYRQILGQKVEFLVSFYNNEISEKSEIFDDQFSVERPDGSNFTLKIRSTKLEDSAMYFCASSDLARSSYEQYFGPGTRLTVT.

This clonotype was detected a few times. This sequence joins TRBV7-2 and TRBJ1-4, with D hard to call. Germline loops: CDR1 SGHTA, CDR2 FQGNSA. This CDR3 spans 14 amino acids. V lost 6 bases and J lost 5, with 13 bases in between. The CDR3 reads CASSRVQFNEKLFF. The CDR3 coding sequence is TGTGCCAGCAGTCGGGTCCAATTCAATGAAAAACTGTTTTTT.

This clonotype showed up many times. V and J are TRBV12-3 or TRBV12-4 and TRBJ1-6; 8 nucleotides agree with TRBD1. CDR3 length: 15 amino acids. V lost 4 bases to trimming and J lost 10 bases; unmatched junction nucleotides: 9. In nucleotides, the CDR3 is TGTGCCAGCAGTTCCGACAGGGGCATAGGGTCACCCCTCCACTTT. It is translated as CASSSDRGIGSPLHF.

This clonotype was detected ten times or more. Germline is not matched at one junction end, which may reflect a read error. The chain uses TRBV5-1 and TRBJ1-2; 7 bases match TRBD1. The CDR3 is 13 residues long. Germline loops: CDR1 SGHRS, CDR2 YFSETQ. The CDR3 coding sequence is TGTGCCAGCAGCACGGGACAGAACTATGGCTACACCTTC. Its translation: CASSTGQNYGYTF. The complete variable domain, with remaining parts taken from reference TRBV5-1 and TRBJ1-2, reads KAGVTQTPRYLIKTRGQQVTLSCSPISGHRSVSWYQQTPGQGLQFLFEYFSETQRNKGNFPGRFSGRQFSNSRSEMNVSTLELGDSALYLCASSTGQNYGYTFGSGTRLTVV.

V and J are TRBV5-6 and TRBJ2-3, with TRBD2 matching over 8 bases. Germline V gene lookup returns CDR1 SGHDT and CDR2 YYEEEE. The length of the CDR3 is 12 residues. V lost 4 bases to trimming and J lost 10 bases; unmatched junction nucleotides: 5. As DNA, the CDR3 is TGTGCCAGCAGCGCGGGGGGACGGTCGCAGTATTTT. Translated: CASSAGGRSQYF. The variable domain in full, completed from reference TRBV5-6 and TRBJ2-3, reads DAGVTQSPTHLIKTRGQQVTLRCSPKSGHDTVSWYQQALGQGPQFIFQYYEEEERQRGNFPDRFSGHQFPNYSSELNVNALLLGDSALYLCASSAGGRSQYFGPGTRLTVL.

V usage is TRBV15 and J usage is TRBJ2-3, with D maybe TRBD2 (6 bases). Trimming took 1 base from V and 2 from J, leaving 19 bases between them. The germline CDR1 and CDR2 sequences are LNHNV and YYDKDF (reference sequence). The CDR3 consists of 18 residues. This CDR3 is CATSRVPPAWGDTDTQYF. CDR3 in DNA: TGTGCCACCAGCAGAGTTCCCCCGGCCTGGGGGGACACAGATACGCAGTATTTT.

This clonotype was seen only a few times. The CDR3 DNA follows: TGCAGTGCTAGTAACTACAATGAGCAGTTCTTC. Encoded protein: CSASNYNEQFF. The chain carries TRBV20-1 and TRBJ2-1; D is undetermined. The germline V and J ends were trimmed by 3 bases and 3 bases, with 3 bases remaining between them. The CDR3 loop spans 11 amino acids. CDR1 is DFQATT, CDR2 SNEGSKA, per germline (reference sequence).

As DNA, the CDR3 is TGCAGTGCCCGAAAGCGGGAGGGCACAGATACGCAGTATTTT. Translation: CSARKREGTDTQYF. The chain carries TRBV20-1 and TRBJ2-3; TRBD2 matches 9 bases. CDR3 size: 14 residues. Trimming cost V 6 bases and J 1 base; bases outside gene matches: 5. Germline CDR1 DFQATT, CDR2 SNEGSKA (reference sequence).

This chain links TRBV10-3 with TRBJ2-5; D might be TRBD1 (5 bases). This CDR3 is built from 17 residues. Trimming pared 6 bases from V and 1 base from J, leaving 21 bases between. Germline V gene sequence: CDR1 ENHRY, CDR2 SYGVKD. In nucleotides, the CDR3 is TGTGCCATCAGCCCTGGCAGGGTTGTAACTCGCCAAGAGACCCAGTACTTC. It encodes CAISPGRVVTRQETQYF.

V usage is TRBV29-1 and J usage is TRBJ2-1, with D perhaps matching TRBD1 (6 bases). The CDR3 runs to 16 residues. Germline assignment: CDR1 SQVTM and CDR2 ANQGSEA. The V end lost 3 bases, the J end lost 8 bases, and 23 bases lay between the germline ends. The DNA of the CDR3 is TGCAGCGTTGACCAGACCGGGACACCGACTTCCGATGAGCAGTTCTTC. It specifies CSVDQTGTPTSDEQFF.

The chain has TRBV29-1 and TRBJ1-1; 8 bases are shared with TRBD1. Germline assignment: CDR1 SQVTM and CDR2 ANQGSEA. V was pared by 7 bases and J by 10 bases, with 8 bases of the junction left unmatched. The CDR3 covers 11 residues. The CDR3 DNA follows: TGCAGCGCCGGCAGGGGGCAGGGAGCTTTCTTT. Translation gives CSAGRGQGAFF.